These 17 T cell receptor beta chains share one sample of origin, sequenced in a study of blood T cells in healthy people across ages (dated by TCRdb to between 2014 and 2017). Libraries came from 5' RACE. Sequencer: Illumina HiSeq 2500. A second 7 to 11 cycle PCR used a sample-barcoded 5' primer and a J-beta primer mix. The public reads were quality trimmed at Q25 with fastp and then assembled into clones with MiXCR by TCRdb, keeping productive beta chains. Entries that share a CDR3 protein sequence are merged under the most common genes and DNA. The sample table holds hundreds of thousands of distinct CDR3 sequences, of which approximately 22% were seen once. Of the sample, approximately 20% falls within the top ten clones. Material: blood. These receptors all come from a man aged 65-85 years in good health.

DNA of the CDR3: TGCAGTGCTAGTTCAGGGGGCATAAGGGGAGGCTACACCTTC. Protein sequence: CSASSGGIRGGYTF. The J gene is TRBJ1-2, the V gene TRBV20-1; 8 bases align to TRBD1. Germline CDR1 DFQATT, CDR2 SNEGSKA (reference sequence). The CDR3 extends over 14 amino acids. The V and J ends lost 3 bases and 8 bases, in that order; junction bases with no gene match: 11.

The chain employs TRBV5-1 and TRBJ1-1, with no clear D. The CDR3 consists of 16 residues. Germline CDR1 is SGHRS and CDR2 is YFSETQ. V shed 1 base and J shed 3 bases, with 16 bases lying between them. The CDR3 spells CASSLSTIVGDTEAFF. Here the CDR3 DNA reads TGCGCCAGCAGCTTGTCTACTATAGTTGGGGACACTGAAGCTTTCTTT.

This chain connects TRBV10-2 to TRBJ2-3; 11 bases agree with TRBD2. J was trimmed by 10 bases and V by 3 bases; bases with no gene match: 9. There are 15 residues in the CDR3. In germline, CDR1 is WSHSY, CDR2 SAAADI. The CDR3: CASSDVGTSGFSQYF. The CDR3, as DNA: TGCGCCAGCAGTGATGTTGGGACTAGCGGTTTCTCGCAGTATTTT.

The chain is built from TRBV11-2 and TRBJ2-3; D remains ambiguous. Germline V lookup: CDR1 SGHAT, CDR2 FQNNGV. The length of the CDR3 is 16 residues. V lost 5 bases, J lost 3 bases, and 18 bases lay in between. CDR3 sequence: CASSPQLLASTDTQYF. DNA of the CDR3: TGTGCCAGCAGCCCCCAGTTGCTGGCCTCAACAGATACGCAGTATTTT. Filled out from reference TRBV11-2 and TRBJ2-3, the complete variable domain reads EAGVAQSPRYKIIEKRQSVAFWCNPISGHATLYWYQQILGQGPKLLIQFQNNGVVDDSQLPKDRFSAERLKGVDSTLKIQPAKLEDSAVYLCASSPQLLASTDTQYFGPGTRLTVL.

The CDR3 protein is CASSLGRFGTDTQYF. In DNA form, the CDR3 reads TGCGCCAGCAGCTTGGGCAGGTTCGGCACAGATACGCAGTATTTT. This chain connects TRBV5-1 to TRBJ2-3; D is ambiguous. Germline values: CDR1 SGHRS, CDR2 YFSETQ. Trimming left V 0 bases short and J 1 base short, with 9 bases between. The CDR3 is made up of 15 amino acids. The full variable domain, completed using reference TRBV5-1 and TRBJ2-3, is KAGVTQTPRYLIKTRGQQVTLSCSPISGHRSVSWYQQTPGQGLQFLFEYFSETQRNKGNFPGRFSGRQFSNSRSEMNVSTLELGDSALYLCASSLGRFGTDTQYFGPGTRLTVL.

V usage is TRBV10-3 and J usage is TRBJ1-1, with TRBD1 matching over 7 bases. This CDR3 is built from 15 residues. Trimming removed 6 bases from V and 0 bases from J; junction bases left unmatched: 7. The germline V gene has CDR1 ENHRY and CDR2 SYGVKD. The CDR3: CAIRPRDSMNTEAFF. In nucleotides, the CDR3 is TGTGCCATCAGGCCCCGGGACAGCATGAACACTGAAGCTTTCTTT.

This clonotype turned up a few times. A junction end diverges from the germline sequence, so it may reflect a read error. V and J are TRBV12-3 or TRBV12-4 and TRBJ2-3, with TRBD1 matching over 8 bases. The CDR3 totals 15 residues. The CDR3 nucleotides read TGTGCCAGCACCATGACAGGGGTGAAAACAGATGCGCAGTATTTT. It codes for CASTMTGVKTDAQYF.

This clonotype was counted a few times. V is TRBV11-2 and J is TRBJ1-1, with TRBD1 matching over 7 bases. Germline values: CDR1 SGHAT, CDR2 FQNNGV. V was clipped by 7 bases and J by 1 base; unmatched bases: 6. The CDR3 sequence is 14 residues long. The CDR3: CASIQGGENTEAFF. For the CDR3, the DNA is TGTGCCAGCATCCAGGGGGGGGAGAACACTGAAGCTTTCTTT.

For this clonotype: Mismatch with germline at one junction end may stem from a read error. This chain links TRBV4-2 with TRBJ1-3; D is unclear. This CDR3 is 15 amino acids long. Looked up from germline, CDR1 is LGHNA and CDR2 is YNFKEQ. CDR3 sequence: CASSQGRGSGNNIYF. The CDR3 DNA follows: TGTGCCAGCAGCCAAGGTCGGGGATCTGGAAACAACATATATTTT.

Concerning this clonotype itself: This may be a read error: a much more frequent sequence differs by one nucleotide. The chain has TRBV12-3 or TRBV12-4 and TRBJ2-5, with D possibly matching TRBD1 (6 bases). The J call may not be correct, given that the DNA end is closer to TRBJ2-7. The CDR3 has 14 residues. CDR3 region: CAGSLRDKPYEQYF. The CDR3 DNA reads as TGTGCCGGCAGTTTACGGGACAAGCCCTACGAGCAGTACTTC.

This clonotype was found a few times. The chain employs TRBV2 and TRBJ2-2; D remains ambiguous. CDR3 size: 13 residues. V was trimmed by 5 bases and J by 6 bases, leaving 10 bases between them. The germline gives CDR1 SNHLY, CDR2 FYNNEI. In DNA, the CDR3 is TGTGCCAGCAGTCCGACCCGAGCCGGGGAGCTGTTTTTT. Translating it yields CASSPTRAGELFF.

This clonotype came up many times. The chain is built from TRBV28 and TRBJ2-5; D gene unclear. Trimming left V 3 bases short and J 3 bases short, with 14 bases between. The CDR3 spans 15 residues. Per germline, CDR1 MDHEN and CDR2 SYDVKM. CDR3 in amino acids: CASSLSTVVKETQYF. In nucleotides, the CDR3 is TGTGCCAGCAGTTTGTCGACGGTCGTTAAAGAGACCCAGTACTTC.

V gene TRBV24-1 combines with J gene TRBJ2-3; TRBD1 matches at 8 bases. V shed 3 bases, J shed 4 bases, and the junction held 17 bases outside the gene matches. This CDR3 comprises 19 residues. From germline, CDR1 is KGHDR and CDR2 SFDVKD. In DNA form, the CDR3 reads TGTGCCACCAGTGATCGGAGGACAGGGAGAATCTCCGCCCCAGATACGCAGTATTTT. Translating it yields CATSDRRTGRISAPDTQYF.

CDR3 sequence (DNA): TGTGCCAGCAGTGGAACAGGGTTGGGAAGGACAGATACGCAGTATTTT. Encoded protein: CASSGTGLGRTDTQYF. The chain is built from TRBV2 and TRBJ2-3, with a weak D call TRBD1 (6 bases). Trimming pared 4 bases from V and 3 bases from J, leaving 17 bases between. The CDR3 totals 16 residues. Germline V CDR1 and CDR2: SNHLY, FYNNEI.

Only a few counts were recorded for this clonotype. The chain is built from TRBV12-3 or TRBV12-4 and TRBJ2-3; 9 bases fit TRBD2. There are 15 residues in the CDR3. The V and J ends lost 3 bases and 4 bases, in that order; junction bases with no gene match: 5. In DNA, the CDR3 is TGTGCCAGCAGTTTCAGCGGGAGGAAGTCAGATACGCAGTATTTT. Protein product: CASSFSGRKSDTQYF.

This clonotype has only a few counts. The chain has TRBV29-1 and TRBJ2-3; D remains unclear. The V gene's germline CDR1 is SQVTM and CDR2 ANQGSEA. CDR3 length: 12 residues. Written as DNA, the CDR3 is TGCAGTCTAGGTTGGGTTCCAGATACGCAGTATTTT. It translates to CSLGWVPDTQYF.

A few counts support this clonotype. This chain joins TRBV9 and TRBJ2-3, with D uncertain. Deletions cut 9 bases from V and 4 bases from J, with 12 bases between. CDR3 length: 12 amino acids. CDR1 is SGDLS and CDR2 is YYNGEE in the germline V gene. CDR3 protein: CATSYQADTQYF. CDR3 nucleotides: TGTGCCACCTCTTACCAGGCAGATACGCAGTATTTT.